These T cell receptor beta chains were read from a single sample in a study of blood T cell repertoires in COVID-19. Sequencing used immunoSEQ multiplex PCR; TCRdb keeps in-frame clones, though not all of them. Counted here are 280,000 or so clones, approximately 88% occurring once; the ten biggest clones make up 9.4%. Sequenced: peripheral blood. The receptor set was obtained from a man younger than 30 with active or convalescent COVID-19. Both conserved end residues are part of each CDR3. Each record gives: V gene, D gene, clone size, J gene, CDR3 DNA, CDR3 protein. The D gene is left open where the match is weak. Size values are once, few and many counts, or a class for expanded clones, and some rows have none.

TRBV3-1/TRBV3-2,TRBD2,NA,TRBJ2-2,TGTGCCAGCAGTAACGCCCCCGGGACTAGCGGGGGGGCGTCCGGGGAGCTGTTTTTT,CASSNAPGTSGGASGELFF
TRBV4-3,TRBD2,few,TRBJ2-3,TGCGCCAGCAGCCAAGGACTAGCCGACACAGATACGCAGTATTTT,CASSQGLADTDTQYF
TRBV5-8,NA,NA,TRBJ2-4,TGTGCCAGCAGCCCCTGGGACATAGCCAAAAACATTCAGTACTTC,CASSPWDIAKNIQYF
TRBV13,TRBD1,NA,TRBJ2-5,TGTGCCAGCAGCCCAGACAGGGGGGCGGAGACCCAGTACTTC,CASSPDRGAETQYF
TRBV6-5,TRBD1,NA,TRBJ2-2,TGTGCCAGCAGGGGGACAGCGGACACCGGGGAGCTGTTTTTT,CASRGTADTGELFF
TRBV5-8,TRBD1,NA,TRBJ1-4,TGTGCCAGCAGAAGACAGGGGGTTTCTAATGAAAAACTGTTTTTT,CASRRQGVSNEKLFF
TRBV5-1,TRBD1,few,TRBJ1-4,TGCGCCAGCAGTACAGGGGGCGTGGGTGAAAAACTGTTTTTT,CASSTGGVGEKLFF
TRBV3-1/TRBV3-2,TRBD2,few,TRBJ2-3,TGTGCCAGCAACCGAGCGGGGGAGGGCACAGATACGCAGTATTTT,CASNRAGEGTDTQYF
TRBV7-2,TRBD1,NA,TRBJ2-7,TGTGCCAGCAGCACCCAGGGGGTTTCCTACGAGCAGTACTTC,CASSTQGVSYEQYF
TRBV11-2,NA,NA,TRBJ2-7,TGTGCCAGCAGCTCGGGACTTTTCTACGAGCAGTACTTC,CASSSGLFYEQYF
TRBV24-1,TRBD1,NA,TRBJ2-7,TGTGCCACCAGTGACGGGACAGCCGACGAGCAGTACTTC,CATSDGTADEQYF
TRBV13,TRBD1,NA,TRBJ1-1,TGTGCCAGCAGCTCGGACAGGGAGGGAACTGAAGCTTTCTTT,CASSSDREGTEAFF
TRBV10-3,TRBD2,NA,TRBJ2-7,TGTGCCATCAGTGAGGTCGGGACGGCGACTAGCGGGGGGTACGAGCAGTACTTC,CAISEVGTATSGGYEQYF
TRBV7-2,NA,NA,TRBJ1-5,TGTGCCAGCAGTCTAGAAGGGGCTTATAGCAATCAGCCCCAGCATTTT,CASSLEGAYSNQPQHF
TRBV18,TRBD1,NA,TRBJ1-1,TGTGCCAGCTCACTGGGGCAGGGGGCACCGAACACTGAAGCTTTCTTT,CASSLGQGAPNTEAFF
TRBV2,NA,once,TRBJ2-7,TGTGCCAGCGGTGAACAGGTCTACGAGCAGTACTTC,CASGEQVYEQYF
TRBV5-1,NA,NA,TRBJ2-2,TGCGCCAGCAGCTTGCAGGGTGCCGGGGAGCTGTTTTTT,CASSLQGAGELFF
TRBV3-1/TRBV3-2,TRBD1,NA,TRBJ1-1,TGTGCCAGCAGCCAAATCCAAAACAGGGGAGGCGCTTTCTTT,CASSQIQNRGGAFF
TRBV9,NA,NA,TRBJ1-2,TGTGCCAGCAGCGTAGAGGGGCAATCTAACTATGGCTACACCTTC,CASSVEGQSNYGYTF
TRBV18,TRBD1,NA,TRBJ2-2,TGTGCCAGCTCACCTGGGACAGGGGGTTTCGCGAACACCGGGGAGCTGTTTTTT,CASSPGTGGFANTGELFF
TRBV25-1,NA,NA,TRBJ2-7,TGTGCCAGCAGTCGGACAGAAACCTACGAGCAGTACTTC,CASSRTETYEQYF
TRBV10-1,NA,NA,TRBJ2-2,TGCGCCAGCAGTGACCAACCTAGCGGGGAGCTGTTTTTT,CASSDQPSGELFF
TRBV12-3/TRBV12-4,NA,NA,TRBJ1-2,TGTGCCAGCAGCCTGCTTTCGGGGTCTGGCTACACCTTC,CASSLLSGSGYTF
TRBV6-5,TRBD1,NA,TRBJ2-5,TGTGCCAGCAGTTACTCGTCAGGGGGCGTTATGGAGACCCAGTACTTC,CASSYSSGGVMETQYF
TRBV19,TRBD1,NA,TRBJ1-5,TGTGCCAGTAGTATGGGCAGGGGGAGAGATAGCAATCAGCCCCAGCATTTT,CASSMGRGRDSNQPQHF